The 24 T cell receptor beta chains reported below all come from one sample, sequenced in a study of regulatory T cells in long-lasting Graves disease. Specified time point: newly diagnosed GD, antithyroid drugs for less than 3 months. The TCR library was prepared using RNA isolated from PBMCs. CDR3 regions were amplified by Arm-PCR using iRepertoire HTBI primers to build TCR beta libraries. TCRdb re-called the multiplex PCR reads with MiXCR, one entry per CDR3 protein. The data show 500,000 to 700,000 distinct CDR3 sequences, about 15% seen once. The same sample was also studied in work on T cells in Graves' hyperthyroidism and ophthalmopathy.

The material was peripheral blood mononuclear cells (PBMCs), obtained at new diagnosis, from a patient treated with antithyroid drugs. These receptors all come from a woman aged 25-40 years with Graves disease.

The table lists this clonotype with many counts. CDR3 bases: TGTGCCAGCAGCTTTACGGGGGGGTTTTCACCCCTCCACTTT. Its translation: CASSFTGGFSPLHF. This chain joins TRBV7-6 and TRBJ1-6; TRBD1 is a possible D gene (5 bases). The germline V gene encodes CDR1 SGHVS and CDR2 FNYEAQ. Trimming removed 3 bases at V and 9 bases at J, with 12 bases between. This CDR3 has 14 amino acids.

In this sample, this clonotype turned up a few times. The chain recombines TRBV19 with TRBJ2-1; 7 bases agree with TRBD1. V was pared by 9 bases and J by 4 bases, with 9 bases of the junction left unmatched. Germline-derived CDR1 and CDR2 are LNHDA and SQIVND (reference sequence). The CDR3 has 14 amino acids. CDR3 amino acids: CASSPWDRYNEQFF. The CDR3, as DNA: TGTGCCAGCAGCCCGTGGGACAGATACAATGAGCAGTTCTTC.

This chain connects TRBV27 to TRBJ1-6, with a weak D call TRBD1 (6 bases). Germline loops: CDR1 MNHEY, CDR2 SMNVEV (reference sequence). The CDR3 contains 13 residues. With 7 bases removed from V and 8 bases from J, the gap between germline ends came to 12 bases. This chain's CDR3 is CASTGVVDSPLHF. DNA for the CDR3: TGTGCCAGCACAGGGGTAGTGGATTCACCCCTCCACTTT.

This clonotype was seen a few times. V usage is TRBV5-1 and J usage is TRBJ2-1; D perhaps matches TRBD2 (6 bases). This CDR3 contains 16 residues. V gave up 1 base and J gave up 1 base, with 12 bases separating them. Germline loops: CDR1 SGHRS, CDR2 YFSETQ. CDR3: CASSLFSGASYNEQFF. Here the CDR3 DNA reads TGCGCCAGCAGCTTGTTCTCGGGAGCGTCCTACAATGAGCAGTTCTTC.

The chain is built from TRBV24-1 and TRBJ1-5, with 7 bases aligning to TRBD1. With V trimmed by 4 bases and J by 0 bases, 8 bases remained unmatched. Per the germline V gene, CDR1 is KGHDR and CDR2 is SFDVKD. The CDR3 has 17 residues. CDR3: CATSDPRDSYSNQPQHF. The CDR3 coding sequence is TGTGCCACCAGTGACCCCCGGGACAGTTATAGCAATCAGCCCCAGCATTTT.

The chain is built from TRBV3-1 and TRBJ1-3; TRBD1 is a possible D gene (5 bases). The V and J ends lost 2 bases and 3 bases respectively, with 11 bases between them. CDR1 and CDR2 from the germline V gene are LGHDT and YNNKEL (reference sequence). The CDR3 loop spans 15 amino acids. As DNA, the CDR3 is TGTGCCAGCAGCCAATTAAGGGGTTATGGAAACACCATATATTTT. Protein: CASSQLRGYGNTIYF. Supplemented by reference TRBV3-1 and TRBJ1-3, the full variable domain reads DTAVSQTPKYLVTQMGNDKSIKCEQNLGHDTMYWYKQDSKKFLKIMFSYNNKELIINETVPNRFSPKSPDKAHLNLHINSLELGDSAVYFCASSQLRGYGNTIYFGEGSWLTVV.

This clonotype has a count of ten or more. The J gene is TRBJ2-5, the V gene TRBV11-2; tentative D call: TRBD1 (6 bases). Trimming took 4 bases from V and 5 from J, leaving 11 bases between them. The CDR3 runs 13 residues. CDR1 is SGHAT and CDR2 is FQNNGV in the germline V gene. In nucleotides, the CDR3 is TGTGCCAGCAGCTCAGGGGTGGGCGAGACCCAGTACTTC. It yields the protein CASSSGVGETQYF.

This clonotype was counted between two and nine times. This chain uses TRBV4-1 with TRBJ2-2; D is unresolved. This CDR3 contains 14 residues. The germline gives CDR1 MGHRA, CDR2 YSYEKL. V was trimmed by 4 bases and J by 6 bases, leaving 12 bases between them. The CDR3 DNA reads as TGCGCCAGCAGCCCGACTCCATGGTCCGGGGAGCTGTTTTTT. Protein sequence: CASSPTPWSGELFF.

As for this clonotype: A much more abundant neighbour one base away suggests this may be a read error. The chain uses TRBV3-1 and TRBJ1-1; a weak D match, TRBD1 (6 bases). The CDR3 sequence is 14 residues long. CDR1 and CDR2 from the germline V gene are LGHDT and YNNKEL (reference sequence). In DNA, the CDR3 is TGTGCCAGCAACCAAGTGATGGGGGCCAGTGGAGCTTTCTTT. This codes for CASNQVMGASGAFF.

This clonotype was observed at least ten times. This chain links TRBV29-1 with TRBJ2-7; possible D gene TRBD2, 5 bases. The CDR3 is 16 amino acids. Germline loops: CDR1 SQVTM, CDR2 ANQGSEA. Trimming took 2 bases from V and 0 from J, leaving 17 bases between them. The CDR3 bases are TGCAGCGTTGAACTAGCTGGAAAACATAGCTCCTACGAGCAGTACTTC. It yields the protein CSVELAGKHSSYEQYF.

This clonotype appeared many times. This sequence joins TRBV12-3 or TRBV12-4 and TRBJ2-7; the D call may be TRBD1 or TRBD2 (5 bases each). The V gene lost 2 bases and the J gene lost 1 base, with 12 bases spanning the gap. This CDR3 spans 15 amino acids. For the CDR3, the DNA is TGTGCCAGCAGTTTACGGGGCGCCGGTTCCTACGAGCAGTACTTC. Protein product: CASSLRGAGSYEQYF.

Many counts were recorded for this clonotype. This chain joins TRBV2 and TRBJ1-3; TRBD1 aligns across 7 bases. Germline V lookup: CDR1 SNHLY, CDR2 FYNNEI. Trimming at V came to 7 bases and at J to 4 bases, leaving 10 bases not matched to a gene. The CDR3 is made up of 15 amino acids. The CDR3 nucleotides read TGTGCCAGCACCACCCAGGGGGGGTCCGGAAACACCATATATTTT. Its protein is CASTTQGGSGNTIYF.

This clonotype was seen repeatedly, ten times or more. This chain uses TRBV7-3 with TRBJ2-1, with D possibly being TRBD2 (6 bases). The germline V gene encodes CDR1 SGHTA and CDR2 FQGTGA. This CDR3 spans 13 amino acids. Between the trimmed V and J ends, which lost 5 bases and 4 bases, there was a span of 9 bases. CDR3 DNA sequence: TGTGCCAGCAGCCGGGGACTTTACAATGAGCAGTTCTTC. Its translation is CASSRGLYNEQFF.

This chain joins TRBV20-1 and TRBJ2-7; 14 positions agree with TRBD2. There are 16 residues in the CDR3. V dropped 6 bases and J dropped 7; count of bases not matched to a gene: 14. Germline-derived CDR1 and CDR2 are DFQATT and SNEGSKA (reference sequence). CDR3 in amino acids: CSAVIPGLAGVQEQYF. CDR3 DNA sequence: TGCAGTGCCGTAATCCCGGGACTAGCGGGAGTTCAAGAGCAGTACTTC.

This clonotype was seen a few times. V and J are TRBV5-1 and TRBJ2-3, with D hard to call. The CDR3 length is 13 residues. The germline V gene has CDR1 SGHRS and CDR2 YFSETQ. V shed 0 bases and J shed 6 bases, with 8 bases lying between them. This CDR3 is CASSLASRDTQYF. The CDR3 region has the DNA TGCGCCAGCAGCTTGGCAAGTCGGGATACGCAGTATTTT. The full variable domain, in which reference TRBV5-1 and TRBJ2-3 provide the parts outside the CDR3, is KAGVTQTPRYLIKTRGQQVTLSCSPISGHRSVSWYQQTPGQGLQFLFEYFSETQRNKGNFPGRFSGRQFSNSRSEMNVSTLELGDSALYLCASSLASRDTQYFGPGTRLTVL.

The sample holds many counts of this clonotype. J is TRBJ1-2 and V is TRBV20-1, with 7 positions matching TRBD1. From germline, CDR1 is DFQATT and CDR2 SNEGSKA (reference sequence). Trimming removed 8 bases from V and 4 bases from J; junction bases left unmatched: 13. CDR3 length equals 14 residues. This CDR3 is CSPSRAGGIYGYTF. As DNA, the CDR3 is TGCAGTCCCTCAAGGGCAGGGGGAATCTATGGCTACACCTTC.

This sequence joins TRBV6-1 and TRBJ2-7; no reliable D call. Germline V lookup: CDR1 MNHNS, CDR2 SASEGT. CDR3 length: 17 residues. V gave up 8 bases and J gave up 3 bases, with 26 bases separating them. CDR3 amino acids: CASSPPQRPGQIYEQYF. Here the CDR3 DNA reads TGTGCCAGCTCACCACCACAAAGACCGGGTCAAATCTACGAGCAGTACTTC.

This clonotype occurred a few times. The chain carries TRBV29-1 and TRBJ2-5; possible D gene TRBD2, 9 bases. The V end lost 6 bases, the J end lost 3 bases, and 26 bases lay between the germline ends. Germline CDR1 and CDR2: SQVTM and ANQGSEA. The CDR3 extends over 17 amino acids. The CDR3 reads CSVAGQGILAGKETQYF. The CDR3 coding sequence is TGCAGCGTCGCCGGACAGGGTATACTAGCGGGCAAAGAGACCCAGTACTTC.

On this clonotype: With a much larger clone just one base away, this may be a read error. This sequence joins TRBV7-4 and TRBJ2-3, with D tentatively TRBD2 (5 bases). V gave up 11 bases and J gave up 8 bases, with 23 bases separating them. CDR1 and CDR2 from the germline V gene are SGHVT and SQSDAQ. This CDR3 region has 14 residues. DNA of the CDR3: TGTGCCGGCACAACCGTGGGAGTCGTGGGTACGCAGTATTTT. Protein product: CAGTTVGVVGTQYF.

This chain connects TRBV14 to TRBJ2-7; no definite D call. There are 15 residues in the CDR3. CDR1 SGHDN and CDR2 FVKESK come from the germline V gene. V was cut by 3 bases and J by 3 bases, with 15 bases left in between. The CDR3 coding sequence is TGTGCCAGCAGCCACGGACCCGCGAAAGACTACGAGCAGTACTTC. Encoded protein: CASSHGPAKDYEQYF.

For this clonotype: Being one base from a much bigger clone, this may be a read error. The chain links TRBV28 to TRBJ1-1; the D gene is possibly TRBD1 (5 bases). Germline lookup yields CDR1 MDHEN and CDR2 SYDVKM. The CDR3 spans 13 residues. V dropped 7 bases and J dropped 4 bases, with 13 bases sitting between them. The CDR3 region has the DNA TGTGCCAGCATCACTGGGGGGGGCACTGAAGCTTTCTTT. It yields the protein CASITGGGTEAFF.

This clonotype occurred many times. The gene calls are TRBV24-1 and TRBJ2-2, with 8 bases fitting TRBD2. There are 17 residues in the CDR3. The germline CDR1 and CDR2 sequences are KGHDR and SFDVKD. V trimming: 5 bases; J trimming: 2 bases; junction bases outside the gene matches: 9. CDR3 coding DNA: TGTGCCACCAGTGTCACGAATAGCGGGACAAACACCGGGGAGCTGTTTTTT. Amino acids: CATSVTNSGTNTGELFF.

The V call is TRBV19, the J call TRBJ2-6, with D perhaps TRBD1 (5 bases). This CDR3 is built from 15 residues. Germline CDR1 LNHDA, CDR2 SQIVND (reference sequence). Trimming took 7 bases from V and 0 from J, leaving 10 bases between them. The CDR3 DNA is TGTGCCAGTAAGGGGCAGGGCTCTGGGGCCAACGTCCTGACTTTC. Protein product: CASKGQGSGANVLTF.

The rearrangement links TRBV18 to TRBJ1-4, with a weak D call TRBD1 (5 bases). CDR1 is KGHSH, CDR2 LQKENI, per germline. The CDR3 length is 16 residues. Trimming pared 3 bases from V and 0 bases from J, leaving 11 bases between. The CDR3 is CASSPAGRATNEKLFF. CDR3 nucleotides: TGTGCCAGCTCACCGGCAGGGAGGGCAACTAATGAAAAACTGTTTTTT.